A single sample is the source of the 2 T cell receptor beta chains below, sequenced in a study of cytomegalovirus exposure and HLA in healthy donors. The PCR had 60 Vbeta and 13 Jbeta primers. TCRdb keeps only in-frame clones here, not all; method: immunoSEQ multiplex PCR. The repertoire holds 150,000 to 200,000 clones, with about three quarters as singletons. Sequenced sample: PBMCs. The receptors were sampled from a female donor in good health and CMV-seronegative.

The CDR3 loop is CASSEREADNSPLHF. The CDR3 nucleotides are TGTGCCAGCAGTGAAAGGGAGGCGGATAATTCACCCCTCCACTTT. The J gene is TRBJ1-6, the V gene TRBV25-1; D is unresolved. This CDR3 contains 15 residues. Trimming stripped 2 bases from V and 5 bases from J, with 10 bases between. CDR1 and CDR2 (germline): MGHDK, SYGVNS.

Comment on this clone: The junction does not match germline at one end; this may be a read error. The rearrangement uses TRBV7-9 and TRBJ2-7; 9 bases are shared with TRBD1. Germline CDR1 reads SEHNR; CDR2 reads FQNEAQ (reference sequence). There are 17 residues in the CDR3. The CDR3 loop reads CSSSLRSLGQGYYEQYF. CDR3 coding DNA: TGTTCCAGCAGCTTAAGATCCTTGGGACAGGGCTACTACGAGCAGTACTTC.